Listed below are T cell receptor beta chains from one sample, sequenced in a study of blood T cells in healthy people across ages. TCRdb reanalysed the 5' RACE reads using MiXCR and keeps one entry per CDR3 protein. The top ten clones hold nearly 20% of a sample with under 1 million distinct CDR3 sequences, more than 40% of them seen once. The sequenced material came from blood. Receptors were obtained from a man aged 55 to 70 in good health. The CDR3 runs from the conserved cysteine through the conserved F or W. D genes are given only for firm matches. Size values are once, few and many counts, or a class for expanded clones, and some rows have none.

J: TRBJ1-4; size: NA; D: NA; V: TRBV20-1; DNA: TGCAGTGCCGGGGGGGGCGCAACTAATGAAAAACTGTTTTTT; CDR3: CSAGGGATNEKLFF
J: TRBJ2-4; size: few; D: NA; V: TRBV20-1; DNA: TGCAGTGCTTCCTCACTCGGCCCCGATGGCACCCAGTACTTC; CDR3: CSASSLGPDGTQYF
J: TRBJ2-1; size: NA; D: TRBD2; V: TRBV25-1; DNA: TGTGCCAGCAGTGAATGGCAGGGACAGCGGGAGGGATACTACAATGAGCAGTTCTTC; CDR3: CASSEWQGQREGYYNEQFF
J: TRBJ1-5; size: NA; D: TRBD1; V: TRBV7-2; DNA: TGTGCCAGCAGCTTACACCCGACACAGGGGATATATCAGCCCCAGCATTTT; CDR3: CASSLHPTQGIYQPQHF
J: TRBJ2-7; size: NA; D: NA; V: TRBV28; DNA: TGTGCCCGCAGTCAAGACTACGAGCAGTACTTC; CDR3: CARSQDYEQYF
J: TRBJ2-3; size: few; D: TRBD2; V: TRBV9; DNA: TGTGCCAGCAGCCCTACTAGCGGGGGGAGCACAGATACGCAGTATTTT; CDR3: CASSPTSGGSTDTQYF
J: TRBJ1-1; size: NA; D: NA; V: TRBV5-5; DNA: TGTGCCAGCAGCTTGGGGCATCGAGCAGGGTCTGAAGCTTTCTTT; CDR3: CASSLGHRAGSEAFF
J: TRBJ1-2; size: NA; D: NA; V: TRBV27; DNA: TGTGCCAGCAGTTTAATGCAGGGGCGCAACTATGGCTACACCTTC; CDR3: CASSLMQGRNYGYTF
J: TRBJ1-2; size: NA; D: NA; V: TRBV6-5; DNA: TGTGCCAGCAGTTACTCAGGGACGGGCTACACCTTC; CDR3: CASSYSGTGYTF
J: TRBJ2-3; size: NA; D: NA; V: TRBV4-1; DNA: TGCGCCAGCAGCCAAGATGCAGCCCCTAGCACAGATACGCAGTATTTT; CDR3: CASSQDAAPSTDTQYF
J: TRBJ2-3; size: NA; D: NA; V: TRBV28; DNA: TGTGCCAGCCAGACACGACAGAAAAGCACAGATACGCAGTATTTT; CDR3: CASQTRQKSTDTQYF
J: TRBJ1-4; size: NA; D: NA; V: TRBV5-1; DNA: TGCGCCAGCAGCGCCGAGGGGTGGACTAATGAAAAACTGTTTTTT; CDR3: CASSAEGWTNEKLFF
J: TRBJ2-7; size: NA; D: NA; V: TRBV12-5; DNA: TGTGCTAGTGGTTTGGCTGACGGTCCCCAGTACTTC; CDR3: CASGLADGPQYF
J: TRBJ2-1; size: NA; D: NA; V: TRBV28; DNA: TGTGCCAGCAGCCGAATTTTTTTACCACGTAATGAGCAGTTCTTC; CDR3: CASSRIFLPRNEQFF
J: TRBJ1-1; size: NA; D: NA; V: TRBV29-1; DNA: TGCGGAGGGGGGGACACTGAAGCTTTCTTT; CDR3: CGGGDTEAFF
J: TRBJ2-3; size: once; D: NA; V: TRBV20-1; DNA: TGCAGTGCTAGATCCCGGGGTTTCACAGATACGCAGTATTTT; CDR3: CSARSRGFTDTQYF
J: TRBJ2-7; size: NA; D: NA; V: TRBV28; DNA: TGTGCCAGCAGTCCTAGTTGGAACTCCTACGAGCAGTACTTC; CDR3: CASSPSWNSYEQYF